This entry concerns a single TCR beta chain. The data were obtained in a study of blood T cell repertoires in COVID-19. For the study at large: Acute and convalescent COVID-19 specimens originated in the United States, Italy and Spain.

Only in-frame clones appear in the TCRdb table, and some are missing; sequencing was by immunoSEQ multiplex PCR. Of 55,000 to 90,000 clones in the sample, about 90% were seen once. The germline V gene has CDR1 KGHSH and CDR2 LQKENI. The V gene end was trimmed by 5 bases and the J gene end by 3 bases; junction bases not matched to a gene: 3. The CDR3 has 13 residues. Source material: peripheral blood. This clonotype was obtained from a human donor with active COVID-19. The donor label of this sample is uncertain. The J gene is TRBJ1-2, the V gene TRBV18, with 7 bases matching TRBD1. CDR3 residues: CASSDGTDYGYTF. The CDR3 nucleotides read TGTGCCAGCTCAGACGGGACAGACTATGGCTACACCTTC.